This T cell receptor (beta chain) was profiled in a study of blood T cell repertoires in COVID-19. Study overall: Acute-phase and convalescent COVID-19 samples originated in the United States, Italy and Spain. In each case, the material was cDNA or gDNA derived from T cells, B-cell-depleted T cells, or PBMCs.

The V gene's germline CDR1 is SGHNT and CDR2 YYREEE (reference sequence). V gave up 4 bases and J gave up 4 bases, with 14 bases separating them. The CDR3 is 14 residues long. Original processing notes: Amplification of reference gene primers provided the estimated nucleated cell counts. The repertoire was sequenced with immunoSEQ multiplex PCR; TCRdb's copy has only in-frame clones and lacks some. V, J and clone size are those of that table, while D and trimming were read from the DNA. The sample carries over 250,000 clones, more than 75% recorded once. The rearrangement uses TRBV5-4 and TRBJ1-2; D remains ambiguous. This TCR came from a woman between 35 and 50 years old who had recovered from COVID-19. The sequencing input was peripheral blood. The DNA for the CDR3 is TGTGCCAGCAGCCCACGAATGAACGGCTATGGCTACACCTTC. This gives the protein CASSPRMNGYGYTF.